The 5 T cell receptor beta chains presented below share a single source sample, sequenced in a study of OX40 agonist ivuxolimab in advanced cancers. The assay was immunoSEQ multiplex PCR, and TCRdb's table has in-frame clones only and misses some. There are tens of thousands of clones in the sample; around 90% occur only once, and roughly 4% lies in the top ten. Sequencing used CD4+ or CD8+ T cells sorted from blood, obtained in a trial of the OX40 agonist ivuxolimab. These receptors all stem from an adult with an advanced solid tumor such as melanoma, head and neck, liver or kidney cancer.

V is TRBV6-1 and J is TRBJ2-7; D gene ambiguous. The CDR3 covers 14 residues. V lost 5 bases and J lost 2, with 13 bases in between. Germline-derived CDR1 and CDR2 are MNHNS and SASEGT. Here the CDR3 DNA reads TGTGCCAGCAGTCCCTTCGGCGGCACCTACGAGCAGTACTTC. This encodes CASSPFGGTYEQYF.

V and J are TRBV7-9 and TRBJ1-5, with D unresolved. CDR1 and CDR2 (germline): SEHNR, FQNEAQ (reference sequence). The CDR3 extends over 14 amino acids. V dropped 1 base and J dropped 1 base, with 5 bases sitting between them. CDR3 sequence reads: CASSLVGSNQPQHF. In DNA, the CDR3 is TGTGCCAGCAGCTTAGTCGGGAGCAATCAGCCCCAGCATTTT.

V usage is TRBV5-4 and J usage is TRBJ2-7; D unclear. The V end lost 2 bases, the J end lost 1 base, and 10 bases lay between the germline ends. Germline V CDR1 and CDR2: SGHNT, YYREEE (reference sequence). The CDR3 is made up of 14 amino acids. This CDR3 reads CASSFDRLSYEQYF. CDR3 coding DNA: TGTGCCAGCAGCTTCGATCGGTTATCCTACGAGCAGTACTTC. The whole variable domain, remainder taken from reference TRBV5-4 and TRBJ2-7, is ETGVTQSPTHLIKTRGQQVTLRCSSQSGHNTVSWYQQALGQGPQFIFQYYREEENGRGNFPPRFSGLQFPNYSSELNVNALELDDSALYLCASSFDRLSYEQYFGPGTRLTVT.

The V and J genes are TRBV10-3 and TRBJ2-5; D gene ambiguous. The CDR3 totals 12 residues. Looked up from germline, CDR1 is ENHRY and CDR2 is SYGVKD. V was cut by 3 bases and J by 4 bases, with 6 bases left in between. The CDR3: CAISELSETQYF. The CDR3 DNA reads as TGTGCCATCAGTGAACTCTCAGAGACCCAGTACTTC.

The count of this clone is one. Written as DNA, the CDR3 is TGTGCCAGCAGTGAAGCGGGAGTTGGAGCCAAAAACATTCAGTACTTC. Amino acids: CASSEAGVGAKNIQYF. V usage is TRBV6-1 and J usage is TRBJ2-4; TRBD2 might be the D (5 bases). Germline V lookup: CDR1 MNHNS, CDR2 SASEGT. V gave up 0 bases and J gave up 0 bases, with 9 bases separating them. The CDR3 contains 16 residues.